This TCR beta chain originates from a study of blood T cell repertoires in COVID-19. Whole-study context: In each case, the material was cDNA or gDNA derived from T cells, B-cell-depleted T cells, or PBMCs.

In this sample, this clone turned up once. TCRdb's table, derived via immunoSEQ multiplex PCR, lists solely in-frame clones and lacks some. Here the sample spans about 160,000 clones, less than 85% being singletons. The CDR3 contains 13 residues. Between the trimmed V and J ends, which lost 2 bases and 7 bases, there was a span of 11 bases. CDR1 is MRHNA and CDR2 is SNTAGT in the germline V gene. The V and J genes are TRBV6-4 and TRBJ2-5; D is perhaps TRBD1 (5 bases). The sample taken for sequencing was peripheral blood. This TCR was recovered from a woman aged 60 to 75 with COVID-19, enrolled during active disease. The CDR3 DNA reads as TGTGCCAGCAGTGACACGAGAACAGGGACCCAGTACTTC. Translated, it gives CASSDTRTGTQYF.